The 11 T cell receptor beta chains presented below share a single source sample, sequenced in a study of control samples from healthy donors and cancer patients. Generated by immunoSEQ multiplex PCR, the TCRdb table keeps only in-frame clones and is missing some. The sample has roughly 120,000 clones, around 89% seen once. Input material: blood. These receptors all come from a woman in her seventies in good health.

This rearrangement joins TRBV12-3 or TRBV12-4 to TRBJ1-1; 9 positions match TRBD1. The trim removed 5 bases at V and 10 bases at J, leaving 8 bases unmatched. The CDR3 length is 13 residues. The CDR3 region has the DNA TGTGCCAGCAGTCCGGGACAGGGAAGAGTAGCTTTCTTT. Encoded protein: CASSPGQGRVAFF.

V is TRBV9 and J is TRBJ2-7; TRBD1 is a possible D gene (5 bases). Between the trimmed V and J ends, which lost 4 bases and 4 bases, there was a span of 18 bases. The CDR3 is 15 residues long. Per germline, CDR1 SGDLS and CDR2 YYNGEE. The CDR3 coding sequence is TGTGCCAGCAGCCCGACACCAGGGCGGACGTACGAGCAGTACTTC. Translation: CASSPTPGRTYEQYF.

The genes are TRBV5-6 and TRBJ1-1; a possible D gene is TRBD1 (6 bases). Looked up from germline, CDR1 is SGHDT and CDR2 is YYEEEE. Trimming removed 2 bases at V and 8 bases at J, with 13 bases between. The CDR3 is made up of 13 amino acids. CDR3 DNA sequence: TGTGCCAGCAGCTTACTTTCCGGGGGCGAAGCTTTCTTT. It encodes CASSLLSGGEAFF.

This rearrangement joins TRBV2 to TRBJ1-2; TRBD1 matches at 10 bases. Germline lookup yields CDR1 SNHLY and CDR2 FYNNEI. The junction had 5 bases not matched to a gene; V was cut back by 2 bases and J by 5 bases. CDR3 length: 15 residues. CDR3 nucleotide sequence: TGTGCCAGCAGTGAAAGACAGGGGGCTCAATATGGCTACACCTTC. Its translation is CASSERQGAQYGYTF. Supplemented by reference TRBV2 and TRBJ1-2, the full variable domain reads EPEVTQTPSHQVTQMGQEVILRCVPISNHLYFYWYRQILGQKVEFLVSFYNNEISEKSEIFDDQFSVERPDGSNFTLKIRSTKLEDSAMYFCASSERQGAQYGYTFGSGTRLTVV.

The chain couples TRBV30 to TRBJ1-6, with D unclear. With 6 bases removed from V and 5 bases from J, the gap between germline ends came to 14 bases. CDR3 length equals 14 residues. Germline lookup yields CDR1 GTSNPN and CDR2 SVGIG (reference sequence). The CDR3 coding sequence is TGTGCCTGTATGACGGCGTTGAATAATTCACCCCTCCACTTT. Translating gives CACMTALNNSPLHF.

V gene TRBV24-1 combines with J gene TRBJ2-3; D is unclear. The V end was cut by 1 base, the J end by 5 bases, with 12 bases between. The germline V gene encodes CDR1 KGHDR and CDR2 SFDVKD. CDR3 size: 15 residues. The CDR3 DNA follows: TGTGCCACCAGTGATTTATCTGGGCAGGTAGATACGCAGTATTTT. Its protein product is CATSDLSGQVDTQYF.

This clone was seen a few times. CDR3 region: CASSKDRAGTDTQYF. CDR3 DNA: TGTGCCAGCAGCAAGGACAGGGCCGGCACAGATACGCAGTATTTT. The rearrangement links TRBV7-3 to TRBJ2-3; 8 bases are shared with TRBD1. Losses at the gene ends were 5 bases for V and 1 base for J; bases not matched to a gene: 5. This CDR3 region has 15 residues. From germline, CDR1 is SGHTA and CDR2 FQGTGA.

Details on this clone: The junction shows a germline mismatch at one end, possibly a read error. This chain joins TRBV7-3 and TRBJ2-7; D not certain. This CDR3 region has 13 residues. Germline assignment: CDR1 SGHTA and CDR2 FQGTGA. The CDR3 sequence: CASSVTSSYEQYF. CDR3 DNA sequence: TGTGCCAGCAGCGTAACAAGCTCCTACGAGCAGTACTTC. Drawing the rest from reference TRBV7-3 and TRBJ2-7, the complete variable domain is GAGVSQTPSNKVTEKGKYVELRCDPISGHTALYWYRQSLGQGPEFLIYFQGTGAADDSGLPNDRFFAVRPEGSVSTLKIQRTERGDSAVYLCASSVTSSYEQYFGPGTRLTVT.

The rearrangement links TRBV4-3 to TRBJ1-6, with D unclear. The germline V gene encodes CDR1 LGHNA and CDR2 YSLEER. With 4 bases removed from V and 7 bases from J, the gap between germline ends came to 11 bases. The CDR3 sequence is 14 residues long. CDR3 in amino acids: CASSPTGRNSPLHF. The CDR3 DNA is TGCGCCAGCAGCCCGACGGGAAGGAATTCACCCCTCCACTTT.

V usage is TRBV7-3 and J usage is TRBJ2-2, with 10 bases lining up with TRBD2. This CDR3 has 14 residues. Losses at the gene ends were 5 bases for V and 15 bases for J; bases not matched to a gene: 12. Germline assignment: CDR1 SGHTA and CDR2 FQGTGA. CDR3 residues: CASSPPPAGGRLFF. The DNA for the CDR3 is TGTGCCAGCAGCCCCCCCCCAGCGGGGGGGCGGTTGTTTTTT.

The CDR3 loop is CASSLEGHQPQHF. The CDR3, as DNA: TGCGCCAGCAGCTTGGAGGGGCATCAGCCCCAGCATTTT. The chain joins TRBV5-1 to TRBJ1-5; a weak D match, TRBD1 (5 bases). Trimming took off 0 bases at V and 5 bases at J, with 6 bases between the two ends. The length of the CDR3 is 13 residues. From germline, CDR1 is SGHRS and CDR2 YFSETQ.